This TCR beta chain was sequenced during a study of OX40 agonist ivuxolimab in advanced cancers. Study-wide context: Ivuxolimab was an agonistic, fully human IgG2 monoclonal antibody directed against OX40 (CD134), a costimulatory receptor. Intravenous ivuxolimab was administered to patients every 2 weeks at six dose levels: 0.01, 0.1, 0.3, 1.5, 3 and 10 mg/kg. Of the roughly 51 dose-escalation patients, hepatocellular carcinoma was present in roughly 19, melanoma in around 15, renal cell carcinoma in 9 and head and neck cancer in 9. The dose-escalation cohort was 82.7% male with a mean age of around 64 years, ranging from roughly 20 to 80. Prior anti-PD-1, anti-PD-L1 or anti-CTLA-4 therapy was permitted, and checkpoint inhibitors had been received by roughly two fifths of dose-escalation patients. Partial responses occurred in three dose-escalation patients: two with cutaneous melanoma and one with hepatocellular carcinoma. The purpose of peripheral TCRbeta sequencing was to test whether ivuxolimab changed TCR sequence diversity and led to clonal T-cell expansion. The monotherapy dose-escalation portion (N = 52 patients) of the phase I ivuxolimab trial is reported in the paper.

For sequencing of the TCRbeta CDR3 region, genomic DNA was extracted from the sorted cells. TCRbeta CDR3 regions were sequenced using the immunoSEQ Assay. TCRdb took this table from immuneACCESS and kept in-frame rearrangements with V and J called. Such tables lack part of the clones; where checked against another copy, unresolved V genes explain under half of the gap, and the rest is unexplained. This sample is represented by approximately 18,000 clones; 80% to 90% of them were singletons. The leading ten clones occupy over 20% of the sample. For this clone: What this receptor recognizes is not known. No per-base quality is available; no much larger clone lies one base away.

Via the germline V gene, CDR1 is SGHTS and CDR2 YDEGEE. V is pared back by 2 bases and J by 13 bases, with 18 bases lying between the germline termini. The CDR3 covers 13 residues, taking in both the cysteine and the phenylalanine. Just CDR3 DNA is preserved here, 39 bases in frame from base 1. Beyond this particular receptor, the publication reports: The antigen specificity of the clonally expanded peripheral T cells was not determined. After ivuxolimab, CD8+ T cells had more expanded clones than CD4+ T cells on average. Clonal expansion of both CD4+ and CD8+ blood T cells was observed from baseline to week 6 at doses 0.1 to 3.0 mg/kg. Low levels of normalized T-cell clonal expansion were also seen in some nonresponding patients. Partial responders in the 0.1-3.0 mg/kg groups had among the lowest normalized peripheral clonal expansion, especially among CD8+ T cells.

Patients with autoimmune disease history or receiving systemic immunosuppression were excluded from the trial. Peripheral blood for TCR sequencing was collected from all dose cohorts at baseline, on cycle 4 day 1, and on cycle 7 day 1. The samples were drawn from a first-in-human, open-label, multicenter phase I dose-escalation trial of ivuxolimab. Adults with locally advanced or metastatic head and neck squamous cell, hepatocellular, melanoma or renal cell carcinoma were enrolled in the trial. Before TCR sequencing, CD4+ and CD8+ T cells were separately sorted from peripheral blood. The V gene is TRBV5-8 and the J gene is TRBJ1-2, and possibly TRBD1, on 5 matching bases. Sequences were derived from CD4+ or CD8+ T cells sorted from blood, sampled in a trial of the OX40 agonist ivuxolimab. The TCR was taken from an adult with an advanced solid tumor such as melanoma, head and neck, liver or kidney cancer. The nucleotide sequence reads as follows: TGTGCCAGCAGCTTAGGGCAGGGCATCACTGTCACCTTC. Its amino acids are CASSLGQGITVTF.